This T cell receptor beta chain was captured in a study of shared clonotypes between healthy human individuals. Study information: Every donor yielded three CD4 naive, three CD4 memory, two CD8 naive and one CD8 memory plate.

Comments on this clone: Its target is unknown.

Trimming removed 8 bases at V and 5 bases at J, with 12 bases between. This CDR3 comprises 12 residues. The germline gives CDR1 SGHVS, CDR2 FQNEAQ. This was a deep-level run. Sequencing used immunoSEQ multiplex PCR; TCRdb keeps in-frame clones, though not all of them. The sample shows 2 million to 3 million clones, roughly nine tenths of them seen only once. Study-level points and caveats: Investigators collected only blood, and repertoires in tissues likely differ. Limited genetic and exposure-history diversity came from having few donors.

This receptor was taken from a man between 18 and 35 years old in good health. The genes are TRBV7-8 and TRBJ1-2, with TRBD1 as a possible D gene (6 bases). Sequencing was performed on naive CD4+ T cells sorted from blood. The subset denotes: CD45RA+ positively selected. CDR3 protein: CASGGQGYGYTF. The CDR3 DNA reads TGTGCCAGCGGGGGTCAGGGGTATGGCTACACCTTC.